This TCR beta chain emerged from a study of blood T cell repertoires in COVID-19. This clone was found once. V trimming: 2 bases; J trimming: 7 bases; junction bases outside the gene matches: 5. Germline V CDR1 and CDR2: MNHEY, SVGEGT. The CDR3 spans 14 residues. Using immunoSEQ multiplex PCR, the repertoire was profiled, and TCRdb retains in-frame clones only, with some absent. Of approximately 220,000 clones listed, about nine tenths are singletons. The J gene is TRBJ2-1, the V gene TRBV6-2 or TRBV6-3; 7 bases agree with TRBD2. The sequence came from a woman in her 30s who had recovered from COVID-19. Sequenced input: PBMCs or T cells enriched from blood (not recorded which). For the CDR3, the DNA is TGTGCCAGCAGTTACGCCGACGGGGGGAATGAGCAGTTCTTC. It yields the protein CASSYADGGNEQFF.